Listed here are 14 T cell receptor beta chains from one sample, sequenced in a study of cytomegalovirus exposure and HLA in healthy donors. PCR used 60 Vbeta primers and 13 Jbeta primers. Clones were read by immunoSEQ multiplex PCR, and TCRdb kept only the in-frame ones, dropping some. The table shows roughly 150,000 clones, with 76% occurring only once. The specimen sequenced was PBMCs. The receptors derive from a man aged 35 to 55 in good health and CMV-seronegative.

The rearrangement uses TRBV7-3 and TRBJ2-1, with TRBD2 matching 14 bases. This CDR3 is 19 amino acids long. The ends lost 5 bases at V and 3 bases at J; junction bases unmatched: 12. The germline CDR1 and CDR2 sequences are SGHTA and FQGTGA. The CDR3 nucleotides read TGTGCCAGCAGCCTTGTCCCGGGACTAGCGGGGGACCTCTACAATGAGCAGTTCTTC. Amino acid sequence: CASSLVPGLAGDLYNEQFF.

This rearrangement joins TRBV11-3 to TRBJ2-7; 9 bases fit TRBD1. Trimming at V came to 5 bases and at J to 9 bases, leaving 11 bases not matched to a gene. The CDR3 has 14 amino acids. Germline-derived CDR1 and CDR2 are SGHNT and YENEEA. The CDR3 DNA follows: TGTGCCAGCAGCCCCGGGACAGGGAGGTTGGGGCAGTACTTC. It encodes CASSPGTGRLGQYF.

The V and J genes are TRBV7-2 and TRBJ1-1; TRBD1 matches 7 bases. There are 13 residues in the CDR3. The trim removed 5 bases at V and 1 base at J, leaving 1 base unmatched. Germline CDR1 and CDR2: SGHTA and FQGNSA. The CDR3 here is CASSGQANTEAFF. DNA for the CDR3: TGTGCCAGCAGCGGACAGGCGAACACTGAAGCTTTCTTT. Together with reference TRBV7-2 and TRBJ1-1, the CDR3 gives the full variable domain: GAGVSQSPSNKVTEKGKDVELRCDPISGHTALYWYRQSLGQGLEFLIYFQGNSAPDKSGLPSDRFSAERTGGSVSTLTIQRTQQEDSAVYLCASSGQANTEAFFGQGTRLTVV.

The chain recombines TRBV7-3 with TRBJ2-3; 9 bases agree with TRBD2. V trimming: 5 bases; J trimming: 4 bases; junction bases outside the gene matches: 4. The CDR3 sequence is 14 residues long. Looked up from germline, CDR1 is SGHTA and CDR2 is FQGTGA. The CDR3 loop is CASSLAGWADTQYF. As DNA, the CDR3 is TGTGCCAGCAGCCTAGCGGGATGGGCAGATACGCAGTATTTT.

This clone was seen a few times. The CDR3 DNA follows: TGTGCCAGCAGGAGTGACAGGTCGAGCGATCAGCCCCAGCATTTT. This translates into CASRSDRSSDQPQHF. The V gene is TRBV2, the J gene TRBJ1-5, with TRBD1 as a possible D gene (6 bases). The germline V gene encodes CDR1 SNHLY and CDR2 FYNNEI. Trimming took 6 bases from V and 5 from J, leaving 17 bases between them. This CDR3 comprises 15 residues.

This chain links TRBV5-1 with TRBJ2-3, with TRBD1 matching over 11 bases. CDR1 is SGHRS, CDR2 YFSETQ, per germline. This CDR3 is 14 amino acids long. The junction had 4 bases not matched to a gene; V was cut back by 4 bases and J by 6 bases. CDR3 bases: TGCGCCAGCAGCGGGACAGGGGGTAGTGATACGCAGTATTTT. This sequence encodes CASSGTGGSDTQYF.

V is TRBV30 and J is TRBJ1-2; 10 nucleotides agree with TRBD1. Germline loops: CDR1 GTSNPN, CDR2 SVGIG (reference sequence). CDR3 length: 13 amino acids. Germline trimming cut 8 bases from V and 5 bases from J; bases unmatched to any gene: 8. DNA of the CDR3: TGTGCCAGCGAGGTGGGACAGGGGTATGGCTACACCTTC. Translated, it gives CASEVGQGYGYTF.

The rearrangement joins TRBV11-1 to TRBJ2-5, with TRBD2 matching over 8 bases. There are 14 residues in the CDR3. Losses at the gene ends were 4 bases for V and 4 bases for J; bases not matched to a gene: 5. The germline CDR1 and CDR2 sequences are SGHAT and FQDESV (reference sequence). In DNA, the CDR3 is TGTGCCAGCAGCTCCCAGCGGGGGAGAGAGACCCAGTACTTC. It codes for CASSSQRGRETQYF.

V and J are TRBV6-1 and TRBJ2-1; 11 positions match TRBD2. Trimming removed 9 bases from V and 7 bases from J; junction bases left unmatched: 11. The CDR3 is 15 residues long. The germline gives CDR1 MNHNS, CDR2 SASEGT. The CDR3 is CASCSGGAGGNEQFF. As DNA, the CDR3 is TGTGCCAGTTGTAGCGGGGGGGCCGGAGGTAATGAGCAGTTCTTC.

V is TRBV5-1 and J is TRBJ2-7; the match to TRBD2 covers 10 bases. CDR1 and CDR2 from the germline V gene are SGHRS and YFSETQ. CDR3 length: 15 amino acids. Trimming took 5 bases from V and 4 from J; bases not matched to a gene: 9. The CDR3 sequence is CASSHSGGASYEQYF. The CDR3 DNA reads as TGCGCCAGCAGTCACAGCGGGGGGGCCTCTTACGAGCAGTACTTC.

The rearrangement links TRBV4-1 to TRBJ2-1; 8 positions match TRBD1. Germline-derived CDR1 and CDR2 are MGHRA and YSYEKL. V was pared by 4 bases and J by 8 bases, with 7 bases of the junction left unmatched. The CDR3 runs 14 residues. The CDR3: CASSLRTGLDEQFF. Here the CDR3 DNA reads TGCGCCAGCAGCCTACGGACAGGGTTGGATGAGCAGTTCTTC.

In DNA, the CDR3 is TGTGCCAGCAGCCAAGACAGCGGCACGGGCAATCAGCCCCAGCATTTT. Translating gives CASSQDSGTGNQPQHF. The chain combines TRBV4-2 with TRBJ1-5; D is uncertain. The CDR3 totals 16 residues. Looked up from germline, CDR1 is LGHNA and CDR2 is YNFKEQ. The V and J ends lost 0 bases and 2 bases respectively, with 11 bases between them.

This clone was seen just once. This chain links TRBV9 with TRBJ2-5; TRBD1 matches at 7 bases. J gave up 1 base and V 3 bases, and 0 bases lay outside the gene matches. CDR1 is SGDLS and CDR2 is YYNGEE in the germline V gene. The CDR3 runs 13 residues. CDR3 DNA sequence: TGTGCCAGCAGCGCAGGGGGCCAAGAGACCCAGTACTTC. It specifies CASSAGGQETQYF.

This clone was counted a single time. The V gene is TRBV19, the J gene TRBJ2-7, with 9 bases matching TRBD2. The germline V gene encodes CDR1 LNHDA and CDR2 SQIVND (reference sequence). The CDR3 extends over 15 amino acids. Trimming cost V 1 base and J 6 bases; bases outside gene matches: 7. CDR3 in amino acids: CASSIVGGRATEQYF. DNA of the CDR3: TGTGCCAGTAGTATAGTGGGCGGGAGGGCCACCGAGCAGTACTTC.